The clone carrying this T cell receptor beta chain was observed many times. Unique molecular identifiers were used to barcode this TCRbeta library. In TCRdb, the PCR reads were re-called with MiXCR into one record per CDR3 protein. The data show 190,000 or so distinct CDR3 sequences, less than 8% seen once. These data are taken from a study of T-cell reconstitution after alpha-beta-depleted transplantation in children. CDR1 DFQATT and CDR2 SNEGSKA come from the germline V gene (reference sequence). The CDR3 has 17 residues. Trimming took 1 base from V and 2 from J, leaving 19 bases between them. The sample was PBMCs from the stem cell graft donor, taken from the stem cell graft. This sequence was found in a human donor who donated a stem cell graft to a child with Wiskott-Aldrich syndrome. The rearrangement uses TRBV20-1 and TRBJ2-3; D is unresolved. The CDR3 loop reads CSARGFPKDTNTDTQYF. The CDR3 DNA is TGCAGTGCTAGAGGCTTCCCTAAGGATACAAACACAGATACGCAGTATTTT.